A selection of T cell receptor beta chains follows, all from one sample in a study of CD8+ T cells in alopecia areata. Here immunoSEQ multiplex PCR was the method, and the copy in TCRdb shows in-frame clones only, minus some. This sample carries tens of thousands of clones, 60% to 80% of them seen once, and the ten largest clones take roughly a sixth. The sample was CD8+ T cells sorted from blood, taken around week 44, from a patient treated with tofacitinib. The receptor set was obtained from a human donor with alopecia areata. CDR3s include the opening cysteine and the closing phenylalanine or tryptophan. The D gene is left open where the match is weak. Size is stated for part of the rows, as once, few or many counts, or as a class when the clone is expanded.

>-|TRBV9|-|TRBJ2-2
TGTGCCGGAGGTGGGGACACCAACACCGGGGAGCTGTTTTTT
CAGGGDTNTGELFF
>once|TRBV7-2|-|TRBJ2-1
TGTGCCAGCAGCTTATCCCTAAGCCGTGAGCAGTTCTTC
CASSLSLSREQFF
>-|TRBV19|-|TRBJ2-7
TGTGCCAGTAGTTCGGGACTGGGGCGCTACGAGCAGTACTTC
CASSSGLGRYEQYF
>-|TRBV29-1|TRBD1|TRBJ1-2
TGCAGCGTGTACTACCGGGACAGCTCTTCCTATGGCTACACCTTC
CSVYYRDSSSYGYTF
>-|TRBV4-3|-|TRBJ1-1
TGCGCCAGCAGCCAAGGGACCCTGAGTGAAGCTTTCTTT
CASSQGTLSEAFF
>-|TRBV29-1|-|TRBJ2-2
TGCAGCGTTGAAGATGCGGTACAGGGAGACACCGGGGAGCTGTTTTTT
CSVEDAVQGDTGELFF
>-|TRBV29-1|-|TRBJ2-7
TGCAGCGTTGTGGGTGGGCAACTATACGAGCAGTACTTC
CSVVGGQLYEQYF
>-|TRBV5-1|TRBD2|TRBJ2-1
TGCGCCAGCAGCTTGTCGAGTAGCGGGGGCTTCAGGGATGAGCAGTTCTTC
CASSLSSSGGFRDEQFF
>-|TRBV6-1|-|TRBJ2-7
TGTGCCAGCAGTGAATTGTTAGGGGAAAGCTCCTACGAGCAGTACTTC
CASSELLGESSYEQYF
>-|TRBV10-2|-|TRBJ1-5
TGCGCCAGCGGGGGACCAAGGGGCAATCAGCCCCAGCATTTT
CASGGPRGNQPQHF
>few|TRBV19|-|TRBJ1-6
TGTGCCAGTAGAATTGGGGATTCACCCCTCCACTTT
CASRIGDSPLHF
>-|TRBV4-3|-|TRBJ1-2
TGCGCCAGCAGCTTACAGGTATTTCGGGCAGAAACTAACTATGGCTACACCTTC
CASSLQVFRAETNYGYTF
>-|TRBV18|-|TRBJ2-5
TGTGCCAGCTCAACGGGGGTAGTCGAGACCCAGTACTTC
CASSTGVVETQYF
>-|TRBV4-1|-|TRBJ1-4
TGCGCCAGCAGCCAAGTGTGGGTAAATGAAAAACTGTTTTTT
CASSQVWVNEKLFF
>-|TRBV6-4|TRBD2|TRBJ2-3
TGTGCCAGCAGTGACGGGGAGGGCGCAACAGATACGCAGTATTTT
CASSDGEGATDTQYF
>-|TRBV29-1|-|TRBJ2-7
TGCAGCGTGGAGGGGGGGGAGCCTTACGAGCAGTACTTC
CSVEGGEPYEQYF
>-|TRBV5-1|-|TRBJ2-2
TGCGCCAGCAGCCCGGGGATGAACACCGGGGAGCTGTTTTTT
CASSPGMNTGELFF
>-|TRBV6-5|TRBD1|TRBJ2-7
TGTGCCAGCAGTTTGAACAGGGGGCTTGAGCAGTACTTC
CASSLNRGLEQYF
>once|TRBV6-5|-|TRBJ2-1
TGTGCCAGCAGCCCAACAAGGCGGGAACAGTTCTTC
CASSPTRREQFF
>-|TRBV9|-|TRBJ2-1
TGTGCCAGCAGTCCCGGGGTGAACTACAATGAGCAGTTCTTC
CASSPGVNYNEQFF
>-|TRBV29-1|-|TRBJ1-5
TGCAGCGTTGGAACAGAAGGCAATCAGCCCCAGCATTTT
CSVGTEGNQPQHF
>-|TRBV7-2|TRBD1|TRBJ2-7
TGTGCCAGCAGCCCTTGGACAGGCTACGAGCAGTACTTC
CASSPWTGYEQYF
>-|TRBV6-6|-|TRBJ1-1
TGTGCCAGCAGTAGCGGCGGGCGTCTGAACACTGAAGCTTTCTTT
CASSSGGRLNTEAFF
>few|TRBV30|-|TRBJ2-1
TGTGCCTGGAGTCTGGGGGAGAGCTCCTACAATGAGCAGTTCTTC
CAWSLGESSYNEQFF